These 27 T cell receptor beta chains originate from one sample sequenced in a study of cytomegalovirus exposure and HLA in healthy donors. Both 60 Vbeta primers and 13 Jbeta primers went into the PCR. The assay was immunoSEQ multiplex PCR, and TCRdb's table has in-frame clones only and misses some. The sample comprises 100,000 to 150,000 clones, about four fifths of which are singletons, and 5% to 6% rests with the top ten. Material: PBMCs. All receptors come from a man aged 25-45 years in good health and CMV-seronegative.

The chain recombines TRBV7-9 with TRBJ2-7; no clear D. The CDR3 is 12 amino acids. The germline gives CDR1 SEHNR, CDR2 FQNEAQ (reference sequence). V was shortened by 1 base and J by 9 bases, with 10 bases between the two germline ends. The DNA of the CDR3 is TGTGCCAGCAGCTTAGATTTCCGCGGGCAGTACTTC. As protein: CASSLDFRGQYF.

This clone was counted a few times. The chain recombines TRBV5-4 with TRBJ2-5, with 9 positions matching TRBD1. Trimming at V came to 4 bases and at J to 1 base, leaving 8 bases not matched to a gene. The germline V gene has CDR1 SGHNT and CDR2 YYREEE (reference sequence). The CDR3 consists of 16 residues. CDR3 residues: CASSGGQGTTQETQYF. CDR3 DNA sequence: TGTGCCAGCAGCGGTGGACAGGGGACAACCCAAGAGACCCAGTACTTC.

In its sample, this clone was seen once. The chain employs TRBV5-1 and TRBJ1-2, with TRBD1 matching 7 bases. The trim removed 4 bases at V and 4 bases at J, leaving 4 bases unmatched. This CDR3 has 13 amino acids. The germline CDR1 and CDR2 sequences are SGHRS and YFSETQ. The CDR3 protein is CASSQGQSYGYTF. The CDR3 region has the DNA TGCGCCAGCAGCCAGGGACAGAGCTATGGCTACACCTTC.

This chain links TRBV5-1 with TRBJ2-1; 9 positions agree with TRBD2. V shed 5 bases, J shed 7 bases, and the junction held 7 bases outside the gene matches. Germline lookup yields CDR1 SGHRS and CDR2 YFSETQ. There are 14 residues in the CDR3. CDR3 DNA: TGCGCCAGCAGGGAGCGGGGGGCGTGGAATGAGCAGTTCTTC. This gives the protein CASRERGAWNEQFF.

The V gene is TRBV11-2, the J gene TRBJ2-5, with D maybe TRBD1 (6 bases). Gene TRBJ2-7 matches the end of the DNA better, so the J call may be wrong. The CDR3 has 16 amino acids. Germline assignment: CDR1 SGHAT and CDR2 FQNNGV. The CDR3 sequence is CASSPTGTQSRYEQYF. In DNA form, the CDR3 reads TGTGCCAGCAGCCCAACCGGGACACAATCTAGGTACGAGCAGTACTTC.

This clone was seen more than once but under ten times. CDR3 region: CASRPQGNQPQHF. The CDR3 DNA reads TGTGCCAGCAGACCACAGGGAAATCAGCCCCAGCATTTT. The chain has TRBV6-6 and TRBJ1-5; D perhaps matches TRBD1 (6 bases). The CDR3 runs 13 residues. V lost 6 bases, J lost 4 bases, and 10 bases lay in between. Germline V CDR1 and CDR2: MNHNY, SVGAGI (reference sequence).

The genes are TRBV19 and TRBJ1-1; a weak D match, TRBD1 (5 bases). CDR1 LNHDA and CDR2 SQIVND come from the germline V gene (reference sequence). Trimming removed 3 bases from V and 3 bases from J, with 11 bases in between. The CDR3 runs 14 residues. CDR3 DNA: TGTGCCAGTAGTATTGACAGCTCTTACACTGAAGCTTTCTTT. This gives the protein CASSIDSSYTEAFF.

The rearrangement joins TRBV7-6 to TRBJ2-1, with 12 bases matching TRBD2. Germline V gene data show CDR1 as SGHVS and CDR2 as FNYEAQ. The ends lost 5 bases at V and 7 bases at J; junction bases unmatched: 3. The CDR3 has 14 residues. The CDR3 sequence: CASSDLAGGNEQFF. The CDR3 nucleotides are TGTGCCAGCAGCGACCTAGCGGGGGGGAATGAGCAGTTCTTC.

This clone was found a few times. The rearrangement joins TRBV7-9 to TRBJ1-1; 10 bases agree with TRBD1. Germline V gene lookup returns CDR1 SEHNR and CDR2 FQNEAQ (reference sequence). After removal of 4 bases from V and 4 bases from J, the junction contained 0 bases not matched to a gene. The CDR3 runs to 13 residues. The CDR3 DNA is TGTGCCAGCAGCTGGACAGGGGGCACTGAAGCTTTCTTT. Encoded protein: CASSWTGGTEAFF.

The V gene is TRBV10-1, the J gene TRBJ2-3; 8 nucleotides match TRBD2. The CDR3 sequence is 17 residues long. Unmatched junction bases numbered 14, after V lost 9 bases and J lost 0 bases. CDR1 and CDR2 (germline): WNHNN, SYGVQD (reference sequence). CDR3 DNA sequence: TGCGCCAGGGTCCGGGCGGGGGGCTCCTGCAGCACAGATACGCAGTATTTT. This sequence encodes CARVRAGGSCSTDTQYF.

V gene TRBV28 combines with J gene TRBJ2-1; 9 nucleotides agree with TRBD1. V trimming: 10 bases; J trimming: 9 bases; junction bases outside the gene matches: 13. The V gene's germline CDR1 is MDHEN and CDR2 SYDVKM. The length of the CDR3 is 14 residues. Here the CDR3 DNA reads TGTGCCACCACAAACAGGGGGCATAGTGGTGAGCAGTTCTTC. This gives the protein CATTNRGHSGEQFF. The variable domain in full, completed from reference TRBV28 and TRBJ2-1, reads DVKVTQSSRYLVKRTGEKVFLECVQDMDHENMFWYRQDPGLGLRLIYFSYDVKMKEKGDIPEGYSVSREKKERFSLILESASTNQTSMYLCATTNRGHSGEQFFGPGTRLTVL.

The chain recombines TRBV5-4 with TRBJ1-2; D is possibly TRBD1 (5 bases). The CDR3 has 14 residues. V was trimmed by 4 bases and J by 2 bases, leaving 12 bases between them. Germline V CDR1 and CDR2: SGHNT, YYREEE (reference sequence). The DNA of the CDR3 is TGTGCCAGCAGCCCGGGACTGCAAAACTATGGCTACACCTTC. It specifies CASSPGLQNYGYTF.

This clone occurred once. As DNA, the CDR3 is TGCAGCAGCCGGGACAGGGGCTATGGCTACACCTTC. Translation: CSSRDRGYGYTF. The chain couples TRBV29-1 to TRBJ1-2; 10 nucleotides align to TRBD1. Germline V lookup: CDR1 SQVTM, CDR2 ANQGSEA. The CDR3 has 12 residues. The ends lost 8 bases at V and 4 bases at J; junction bases unmatched: 4.

The rearrangement joins TRBV10-2 to TRBJ1-1; no clear D gene. This CDR3 has 12 residues. The ends were cut back, 3 bases at V and 9 bases at J, with 11 bases in the middle. The germline V gene has CDR1 WSHSY and CDR2 SAAADI. In DNA form, the CDR3 reads TGCGCCAGCAGTGAAGGGAGACAACAAGCTTTCTTT. It specifies CASSEGRQQAFF.

CDR3 nucleotides: TGTGCCAGCAGTTCCTCGACAGGGGGGGGGAATTCACCCCTCCACTTT. Its protein product is CASSSSTGGGNSPLHF. The rearrangement joins TRBV27 to TRBJ1-6; 9 bases agree with TRBD1. Germline V CDR1 and CDR2: MNHEY, SMNVEV (reference sequence). This CDR3 contains 16 residues. V shed 4 bases and J 7 bases; nucleotides not matched to a gene: 8.

Only one count was recorded for this clone. V usage is TRBV7-9 and J usage is TRBJ2-7; D remains unclear. The germline CDR1 and CDR2 sequences are SEHNR and FQNEAQ (reference sequence). Trimming shortened V by 0 bases and J by 0 bases, and 6 bases separated the two germline ends. The CDR3 contains 14 residues. Written as DNA, the CDR3 is TGTGCCAGCAGCTTAGCGTCCGGCTCCTACGAGCAGTACTTC. It translates to CASSLASGSYEQYF.

The chain combines TRBV4-3 with TRBJ1-3; D not certain. The CDR3 is 16 residues long. Trimming pared 1 base from V and 2 bases from J, leaving 12 bases between. CDR1 and CDR2 from the germline V gene are LGHNA and YSLEER. In DNA, the CDR3 is TGCGCCAGCAGCCAAGCCCCCGCGGGCCCTGGAAACACCATATATTTT. Translated: CASSQAPAGPGNTIYF.

This sequence joins TRBV9 and TRBJ2-7; 9 nucleotides match TRBD2. In germline, CDR1 is SGDLS, CDR2 YYNGEE. V was pared by 1 base and J by 4 bases, with 24 bases of the junction left unmatched. The length of the CDR3 is 21 residues. The CDR3 region is CASSVRGRFFSGTSITYEQYF. In DNA form, the CDR3 reads TGTGCCAGCAGCGTAAGGGGCAGATTCTTCTCCGGGACTAGCATTACGTACGAGCAGTACTTC.

This clone was detected a few times. The chain recombines TRBV23-1 with TRBJ2-5; a weak D match, TRBD1 (5 bases). TRBV23-1 is recorded as an ORF, its role being uncertain. With 0 bases removed from V and 1 base from J, the gap between germline ends came to 18 bases. This CDR3 spans 18 amino acids. The DNA of the CDR3 is TGCGCCAGCAGTCAATCGTACGGCGTCAGGGTGTTCCAAGAGACCCAGTACTTC. Amino acid sequence: CASSQSYGVRVFQETQYF.

The chain employs TRBV25-1 and TRBJ2-3; D is undetermined. The V gene lost 3 bases and the J gene lost 5 bases, with 6 bases spanning the gap. Germline CDR1 and CDR2: MGHDK and SYGVNS. There are 12 residues in the CDR3. CDR3 bases: TGTGCCAGCAGTGACCTCAGAGATACGCAGTATTTT. Amino acids: CASSDLRDTQYF.

This clone was observed at least ten times. V is TRBV7-2 and J is TRBJ2-3; perhaps TRBD2 as D (5 bases). V was clipped by 1 base and J by 4 bases, with 9 bases between them. Germline CDR1 SGHTA, CDR2 FQGNSA. CDR3 length: 14 amino acids. For the CDR3, the DNA is TGTGCCAGCAGCTTAGGCCTAGCCCCAGATACGCAGTATTTT. Residues: CASSLGLAPDTQYF.

The chain joins TRBV11-1 to TRBJ2-7; TRBD2 might be the D (5 bases). V was cut by 5 bases and J by 2 bases, with 10 bases left in between. This CDR3 has 13 amino acids. Germline assignment: CDR1 SGHAT and CDR2 FQDESV (reference sequence). CDR3 region: CASSPDGTYEQYF. The CDR3 DNA is TGTGCCAGCAGCCCCGACGGGACCTACGAGCAGTACTTC.

This clone was observed a few times. The rearrangement uses TRBV18 and TRBJ2-2; perhaps TRBD1 as D (5 bases). This CDR3 region has 14 residues. The V gene's germline CDR1 is KGHSH and CDR2 LQKENI. V was trimmed by 8 bases and J by 1 base, leaving 11 bases between them. The CDR3 sequence is CASQAQGNTGELFF. For the CDR3, the DNA is TGTGCCAGCCAGGCGCAGGGGAACACCGGGGAGCTGTTTTTT.

The chain recombines TRBV30 with TRBJ2-5; D call uncertain. Germline lookup yields CDR1 GTSNPN and CDR2 SVGIG (reference sequence). This CDR3 comprises 13 residues. The V and J ends lost 1 base and 5 bases respectively, with 11 bases between them. CDR3 DNA: TGTGCCTGGAGTGGCCAGTTGTATGAGACCCAGTACTTC. This encodes CAWSGQLYETQYF.

The sample holds one count of this clone. The rearrangement joins TRBV9 to TRBJ1-1, with a weak D call TRBD1 (5 bases). Trimming stripped 3 bases from V and 1 base from J, with 16 bases between. The CDR3 has 16 amino acids. CDR1 SGDLS and CDR2 YYNGEE come from the germline V gene. This chain's CDR3 is CASSAASWGENTEAFF. In DNA, the CDR3 is TGTGCCAGCAGCGCGGCGTCCTGGGGGGAGAACACTGAAGCTTTCTTT. The variable domain in full, with the rest retrieved from reference TRBV9 and TRBJ1-1, is DSGVTQTPKHLITATGQRVTLRCSPRSGDLSVYWYQQSLDQGLQFLIQYYNGEERAKGNILERFSAQQFPDLHSELNLSSLELGDSALYFCASSAASWGENTEAFFGQGTRLTVV.

This sequence joins TRBV10-3 and TRBJ1-2; 7 bases match TRBD1. The CDR3 spans 16 residues. The junction had 12 bases not matched to a gene; V was cut back by 4 bases and J by 4 bases. Germline CDR1 and CDR2: ENHRY and SYGVKD. CDR3 sequence reads: CAISGMAGGLSYGYTF. Here the CDR3 DNA reads TGTGCCATCAGTGGCATGGCAGGGGGTCTAAGCTATGGCTACACCTTC.

J is TRBJ2-5 and V is TRBV5-6; TRBD1 is a possible D gene (5 bases). The CDR3 runs to 16 residues. In germline, CDR1 is SGHDT, CDR2 YYEEEE. V lost 2 bases and J 3 bases, leaving 17 bases between the germline ends. CDR3 in amino acids: CASSFQLQGSKETQYF. CDR3 DNA: TGTGCCAGCAGCTTCCAATTGCAGGGCAGTAAAGAGACCCAGTACTTC.